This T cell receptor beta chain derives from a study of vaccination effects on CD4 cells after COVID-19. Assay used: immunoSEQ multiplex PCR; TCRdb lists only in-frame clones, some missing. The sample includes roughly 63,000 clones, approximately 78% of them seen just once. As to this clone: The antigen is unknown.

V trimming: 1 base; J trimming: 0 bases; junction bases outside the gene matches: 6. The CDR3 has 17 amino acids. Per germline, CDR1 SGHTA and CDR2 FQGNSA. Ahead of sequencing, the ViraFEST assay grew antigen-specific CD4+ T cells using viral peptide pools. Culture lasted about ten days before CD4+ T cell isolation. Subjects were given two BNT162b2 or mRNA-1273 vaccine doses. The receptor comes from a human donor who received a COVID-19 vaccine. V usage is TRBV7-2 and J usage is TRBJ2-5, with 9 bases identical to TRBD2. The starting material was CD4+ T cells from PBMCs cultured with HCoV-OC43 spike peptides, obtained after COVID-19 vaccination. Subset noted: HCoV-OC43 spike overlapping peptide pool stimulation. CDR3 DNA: TGTGCCAGCAGCTTAGTCGCCCTAGCGGGGTACCAAGAGACCCAGTACTTC. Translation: CASSLVALAGYQETQYF. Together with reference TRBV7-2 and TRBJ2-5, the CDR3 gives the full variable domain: GAGVSQSPSNKVTEKGKDVELRCDPISGHTALYWYRQSLGQGLEFLIYFQGNSAPDKSGLPSDRFSAERTGGSVSTLTIQRTQQEDSAVYLCASSLVALAGYQETQYFGPGTRLLVL.